This TCR beta chain was captured in a study of CD8 T cells in Susac syndrome. Trimming removed 6 bases from V and 2 bases from J, with 17 bases in between. Germline values: CDR1 DFQATT, CDR2 SNEGSKA (reference sequence). The CDR3 has 14 residues. Random hexamers were used to reverse transcribe 0.5 to 1 ug of RNA. Each CDR3 protein is one row after TCRdb ran MiXCR on the immunoSEQ multiplex PCR reads. The sample comprises hundreds of thousands of distinct CDR3 sequences, approximately 85% of which are singletons, and 0.12% rests with the top ten. TCR beta sequencing was performed on blood CD8+ and CD4+ T cells.

This sequence was found in a human donor with multiple sclerosis. The V and J genes are TRBV20-1 and TRBJ2-7; D call uncertain. The specimen was CD8+ T cells from PBMCs. Written as DNA, the CDR3 is TGCAGTGCCACAGATCGGCCGTTAACCTACGAGCAGTACTTC. Its translation: CSATDRPLTYEQYF.